The source of this TCR beta chain is a study of shared clonotypes between healthy human individuals. Some clones are missing from TCRdb's copy, which holds only in-frame ones; the method was immunoSEQ multiplex PCR. Among nearly 2 million clones listed, about 95% were seen once. Selected positively for CCR7 and CD45RO-negative, naive CD8 cells excluded terminally differentiated effector memory CD45RA+ cells. What was sequenced was naive CD8+ T cells sorted from blood. The sequence derives from a young man in good health.

The CDR3 nucleotides read TGTGCCAGCAGTTTAAGTCAGGGGGGGACTGAAGCTTTCTTT. The encoded protein is CASSLSQGGTEAFF. The rearrangement uses TRBV28 and TRBJ1-1, with 7 nucleotides matching TRBD1. J lost 5 bases, V lost 2 bases, and 5 bases had no gene match. There are 14 residues in the CDR3. The germline V gene encodes CDR1 MDHEN and CDR2 SYDVKM.